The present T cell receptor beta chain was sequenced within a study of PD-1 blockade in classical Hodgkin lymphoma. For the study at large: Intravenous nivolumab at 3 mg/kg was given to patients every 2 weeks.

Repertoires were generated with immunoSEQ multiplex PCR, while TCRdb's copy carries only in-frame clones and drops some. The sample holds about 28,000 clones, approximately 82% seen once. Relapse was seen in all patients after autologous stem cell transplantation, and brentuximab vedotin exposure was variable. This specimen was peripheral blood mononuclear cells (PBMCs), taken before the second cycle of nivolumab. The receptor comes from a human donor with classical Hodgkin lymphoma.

As DNA, the CDR3 is TGTGCCAGCAGCTCCGGGGACCGGGCTTGGACAGATACGCAGTATTTT. Protein sequence: CASSSGDRAWTDTQYF. The rearrangement joins TRBV7-9 to TRBJ2-3; D tentatively reads TRBD1 or TRBD2 (5 bases each). V was clipped by 4 bases and J by 3 bases, with 17 bases between them. The CDR3 spans 16 residues. Germline CDR1 and CDR2: SEHNR and FQNEAQ (reference sequence).